This T cell receptor (beta chain) was recorded in a study of beta chain features in type 1 diabetes (dated by TCRdb to the late 2010s). A note on the overall study: No differences in mean age, gender distribution, total cell number or subset yield were found between patients and healthy donors. A total of approximately 99,000,000 sorted cells were examined across all samples, and RNA yield correlated strongly with the number of cells per subset. In the study, TCRB repertoires of sorted circulating CD4+ T cell subsets from recently diagnosed type 1 diabetes patients were compared with those of matched healthy donors. Whereas all 30 or so donors provided naive and central memory subsets, regulatory and stem cell-like memory subsets were isolated from just 8 patients and about 8 healthy donors.

Of note for this clone: Its recognized antigen is unknown. The input lacks base qualities; no much larger clone sits a single base away.

Each donor gave one peripheral blood draw, approximately 100 mL on average, collected into heparinised tubes. Naive, central memory, regulatory and stem cell-like memory CD4+ T cells were sorted on a BD FACSAria II using a panel including CD45RO, CCR7, CD25, CD127, CD95 and CD27. All sorted populations exceeded 98% purity. PBMCs were isolated right away by Lymphoprep density gradient centrifugation and were stained directly, without culture. So that batch effects would be minimized, each experiment stained and sorted samples in pairs, pairing one healthy donor with one patient. The cysteine opens and the phenylalanine closes a CDR3 of 15 amino acids. Only the CDR3 region is kept as DNA, spanning 45 bases read in frame from base 1. Ends trimmed: V by 4 bases, J by 3 bases; bases unmatched to a gene: 2. CDR1 and CDR2 (LGHNA, YSLEER) derive from the germline V gene. General findings and caveats noted by the study authors: In all four CD4+ subsets, TCRB CDR3 length was moderately but significantly shorter in type 1 diabetes patients. Naive, central memory and regulatory TCRB repertoires appeared to be more alike among patients than among healthy donors. Patients with type 1 diabetes made fewer insertions and deleted more nucleotides at VDJ recombination sites, implying thymic rearrangement abnormalities. HLA sub-analyses involved small numbers of individuals, so any influence of HLA type on TCRB rearrangement remained unresolved. PCR might favor shorter templates, but patient and control samples were amplified and corrected together, so any skew would affect both groups equally. Because cDNA was sequenced instead of genomic DNA, highly expressing activated cells could be over-represented, though the groups showed no difference in activation or CD3 levels.

The entire isolated RNA was reverse transcribed using the High Capacity cDNA Reverse Transcription Kit, and thus expressed TCRB transcripts were sequenced. Deep immunoSEQ sequencing was performed on naive, central memory and regulatory T cell samples, with an average of about 4 million total reads per sample. Sorted cells were lysed in RLT buffer, and RNA was extracted using DNase-treated RNeasy Micro or Mini kits according to cell number. To prevent cross-contamination, every cell subset was processed on its own, while patient and healthy donor samples were processed together. The immunoSEQ multiplex PCR was used to amplify TCRB sequences from cDNA, yielding 87-bp fragments that span the CDR3 region. The amplicons were sequenced using the Illumina HiSeq platform. In the source study's methods: Synthetic template baselines were used to correct PCR bias computationally, reads within Hamming distance 2 were collapsed together, and singletons that could not be merged were discarded. Reads were aligned against IMGT so that V, D and J genes, CDR3 length and insertions or deletions at six rearrangement sites could be assigned. Clonotype counts were normalized to sorted cell number within each subset before computing true diversity and Gini coefficients with the tcR R package. The overlap coefficient, calculated on TCRB nucleotide sequences, was used to quantify repertoire sharing. Out-of-frame TCRB sequences from naive cells were analyzed to stand in for the pre-selection repertoire. This is the immuneACCESS table as TCRdb keeps it, with only in-frame sequences that have V and J called. A part of the clones is gone; compared with another copy, unresolved V genes explain less than half, and the rest is unexplained. The V and J calls and clone size are taken from that table; D and trimming were inferred from the DNA. The sample data list just over 450,000 clones, and approximately 30% of these were observed just once. The top ten clones comprise almost 0.065% of the sample.

Recombination joined TRBV4-3 with TRBJ2-7; TRBD2 agrees with 14 junctional bases. The TCR sequence derives from a man between 18 and 29 years old in good health. The sample comprised naive CD4+ T cells from blood. Per the publication, the cell subset or site label means: true naive CD4+ T cells. CDR3 loop: CASSLGTSGSYEQYF. The DNA sequence is as follows: TGCGCCAGCAGCCTCGGGACTAGCGGGAGCTACGAGCAGTACTTC.